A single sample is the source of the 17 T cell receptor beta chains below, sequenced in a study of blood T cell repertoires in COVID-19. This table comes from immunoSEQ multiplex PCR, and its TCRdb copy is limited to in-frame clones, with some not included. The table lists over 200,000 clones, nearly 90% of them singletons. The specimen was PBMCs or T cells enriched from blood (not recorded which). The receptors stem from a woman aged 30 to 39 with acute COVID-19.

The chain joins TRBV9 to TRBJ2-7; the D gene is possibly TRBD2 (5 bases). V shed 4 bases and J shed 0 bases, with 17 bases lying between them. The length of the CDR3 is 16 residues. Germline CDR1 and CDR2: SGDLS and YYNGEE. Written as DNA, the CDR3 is TGTGCCAGCAGCCCCACCGGGGTGGCGGTCTCCTACGAGCAGTACTTC. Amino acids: CASSPTGVAVSYEQYF.

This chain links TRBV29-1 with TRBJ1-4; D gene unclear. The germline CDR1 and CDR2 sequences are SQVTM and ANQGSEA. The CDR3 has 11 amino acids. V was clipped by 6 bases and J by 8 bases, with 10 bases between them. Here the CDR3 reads CSVGGEEKLFF. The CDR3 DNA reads TGCAGCGTCGGCGGAGAGGAAAAACTGTTTTTT.

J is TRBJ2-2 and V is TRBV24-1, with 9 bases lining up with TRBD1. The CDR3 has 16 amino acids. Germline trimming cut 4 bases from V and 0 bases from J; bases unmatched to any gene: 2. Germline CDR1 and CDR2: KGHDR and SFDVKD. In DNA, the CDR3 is TGTGCCACCAGTGACACAGGGGGCCCGAACACCGGGGAGCTGTTTTTT. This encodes CATSDTGGPNTGELFF.

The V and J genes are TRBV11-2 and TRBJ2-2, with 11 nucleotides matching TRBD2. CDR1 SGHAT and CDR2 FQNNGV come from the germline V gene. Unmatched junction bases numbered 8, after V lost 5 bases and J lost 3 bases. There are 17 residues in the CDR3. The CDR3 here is CASSPTSGEAYTGELFF. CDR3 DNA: TGTGCCAGCAGCCCGACTAGCGGGGAGGCCTACACCGGGGAGCTGTTTTTT. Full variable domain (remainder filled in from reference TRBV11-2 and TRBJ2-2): EAGVAQSPRYKIIEKRQSVAFWCNPISGHATLYWYQQILGQGPKLLIQFQNNGVVDDSQLPKDRFSAERLKGVDSTLKIQPAKLEDSAVYLCASSPTSGEAYTGELFFGEGSRLTVL.

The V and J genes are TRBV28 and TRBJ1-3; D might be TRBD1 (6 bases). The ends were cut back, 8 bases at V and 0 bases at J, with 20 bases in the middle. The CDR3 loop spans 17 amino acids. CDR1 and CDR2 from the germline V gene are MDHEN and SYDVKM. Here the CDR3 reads CASQTSGVTRSGNTIYF. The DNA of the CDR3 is TGTGCCAGCCAAACATCAGGGGTAACGCGCTCTGGAAACACCATATATTTT.

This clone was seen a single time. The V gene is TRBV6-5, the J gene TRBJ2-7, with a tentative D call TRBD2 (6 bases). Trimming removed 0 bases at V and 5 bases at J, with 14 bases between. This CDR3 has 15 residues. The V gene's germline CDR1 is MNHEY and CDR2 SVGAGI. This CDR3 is CASSYSGGVGNEQYF. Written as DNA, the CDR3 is TGTGCCAGCAGTTACTCGGGGGGTGTCGGCAACGAGCAGTACTTC.

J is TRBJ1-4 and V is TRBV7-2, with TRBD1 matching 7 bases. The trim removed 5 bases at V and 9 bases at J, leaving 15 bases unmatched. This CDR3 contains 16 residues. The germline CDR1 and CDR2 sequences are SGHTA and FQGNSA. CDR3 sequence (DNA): TGTGCCAGCAGCCCAAGGACAGGCCATGATGCGCAAAAACTGTTTTTT. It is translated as CASSPRTGHDAQKLFF.

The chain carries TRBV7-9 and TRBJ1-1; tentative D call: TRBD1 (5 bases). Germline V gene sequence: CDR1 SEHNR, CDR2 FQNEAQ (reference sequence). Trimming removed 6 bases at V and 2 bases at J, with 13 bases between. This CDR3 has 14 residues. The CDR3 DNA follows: TGTGCCAGCAGGAAACTAACAGGTAACACTGAAGCTTTCTTT. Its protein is CASRKLTGNTEAFF. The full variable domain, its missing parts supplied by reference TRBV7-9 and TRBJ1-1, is DTGVSQNPRHKITKRGQNVTFRCDPISEHNRLYWYRQTLGQGPEFLTYFQNEAQLEKSRLLSDRFSAERPKGSFSTLEIQRTEQGDSAMYLCASRKLTGNTEAFFGQGTRLTVV.

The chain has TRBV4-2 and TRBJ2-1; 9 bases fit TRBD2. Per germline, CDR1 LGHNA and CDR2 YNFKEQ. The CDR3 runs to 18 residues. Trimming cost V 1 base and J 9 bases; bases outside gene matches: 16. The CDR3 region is CASSQAGGGGALRGEQFF. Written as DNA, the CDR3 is TGTGCCAGCAGCCAAGCAGGCGGCGGGGGGGCCCTCAGGGGTGAGCAGTTCTTC.

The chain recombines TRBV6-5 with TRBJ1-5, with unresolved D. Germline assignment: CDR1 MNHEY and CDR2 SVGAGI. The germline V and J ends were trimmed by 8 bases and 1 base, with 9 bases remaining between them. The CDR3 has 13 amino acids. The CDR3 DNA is TGTGCCAGCCGGGTCAGCAGCAATCAGCCCCAGCATTTT. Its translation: CASRVSSNQPQHF.

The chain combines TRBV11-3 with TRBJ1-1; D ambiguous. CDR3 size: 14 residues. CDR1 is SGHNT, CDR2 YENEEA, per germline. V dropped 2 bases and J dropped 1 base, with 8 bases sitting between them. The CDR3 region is CASSLSRWNTEAFF. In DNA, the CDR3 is TGTGCCAGCAGCTTATCCCGGTGGAACACTGAAGCTTTCTTT.

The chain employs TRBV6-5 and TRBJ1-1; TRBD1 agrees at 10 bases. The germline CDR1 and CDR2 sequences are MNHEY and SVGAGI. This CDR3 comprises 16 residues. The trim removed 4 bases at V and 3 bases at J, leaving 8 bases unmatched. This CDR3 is CASSFVGQGRDTEAFF. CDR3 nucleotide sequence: TGTGCCAGCAGTTTCGTGGGACAGGGGAGGGACACTGAAGCTTTCTTT.

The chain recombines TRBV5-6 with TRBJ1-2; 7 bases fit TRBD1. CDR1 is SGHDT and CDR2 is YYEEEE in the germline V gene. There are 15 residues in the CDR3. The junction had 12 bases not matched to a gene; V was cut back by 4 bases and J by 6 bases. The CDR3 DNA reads TGTGCCAGCAGCGTGACAGGGTTAAAACCTGATGGCTACACCTTC. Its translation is CASSVTGLKPDGYTF.

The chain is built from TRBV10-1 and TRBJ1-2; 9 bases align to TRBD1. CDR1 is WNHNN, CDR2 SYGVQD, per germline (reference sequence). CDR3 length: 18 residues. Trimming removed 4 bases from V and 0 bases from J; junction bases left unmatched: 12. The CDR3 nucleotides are TGCGCCAGCAGTGGGTCCCGGGACAGGGACTCGGCTAACTATGGCTACACCTTC. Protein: CASSGSRDRDSANYGYTF.

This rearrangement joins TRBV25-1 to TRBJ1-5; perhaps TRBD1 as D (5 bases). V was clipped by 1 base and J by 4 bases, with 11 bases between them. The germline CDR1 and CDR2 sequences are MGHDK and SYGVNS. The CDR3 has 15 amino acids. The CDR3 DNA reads TGTGCCAGCAGTGAATCAACAGGCTCGAATCAGCCCCAGCATTTT. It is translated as CASSESTGSNQPQHF.

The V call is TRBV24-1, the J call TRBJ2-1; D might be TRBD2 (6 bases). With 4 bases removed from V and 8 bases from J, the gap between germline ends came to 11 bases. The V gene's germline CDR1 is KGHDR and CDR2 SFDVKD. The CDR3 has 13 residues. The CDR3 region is CATSEGWGDEQFF. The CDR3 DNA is TGTGCCACCAGTGAAGGTTGGGGGGATGAGCAGTTCTTC.

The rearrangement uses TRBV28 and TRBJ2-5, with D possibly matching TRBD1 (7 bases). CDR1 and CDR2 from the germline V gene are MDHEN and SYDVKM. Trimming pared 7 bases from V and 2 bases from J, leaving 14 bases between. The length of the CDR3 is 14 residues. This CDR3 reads CASTRGDAQETQYF. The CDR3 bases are TGTGCCAGCACCAGGGGGGACGCGCAAGAGACCCAGTACTTC.